This T cell receptor beta chain derives from a study of blood T cell repertoires in COVID-19. CDR3 length: 14 amino acids. Germline CDR1 LGHNA, CDR2 YSLEER. The V and J ends lost 0 bases and 7 bases respectively, with 12 bases between them. Profiling relied on immunoSEQ multiplex PCR, and the TCRdb table lists in-frame clones only, not all of them. The sample has hundreds of thousands of clones; around 90% are singletons. This rearrangement joins TRBV4-3 to TRBJ1-1; D is ambiguous. Source material: peripheral blood. This receptor was identified in a woman in her thirties with COVID-19, enrolled during active disease. Here the CDR3 reads CASSQDPGRVEAFF. CDR3 coding DNA: TGCGCCAGCAGCCAAGATCCGGGGAGGGTTGAAGCTTTCTTT.